One T cell receptor (beta chain) is described in this entry. No antigen is known for it. Per-nucleotide qualities are absent, and no much larger clonotype sits a single base away. From the germline V gene, CDR1 is SQVTM and CDR2 is ANQGSEA. For this chain, trimming is 4 bases at the V end and 8 bases at the J end, and the number of junction bases without a gene match is 3. The CDR3 goes from the cysteine to the phenylalanine over 13 residues. This entry keeps only the CDR3 DNA: 39 bases, framed from base 1. The sample's time point label, decoded: persistent/refractory GD, antithyroid drugs over 5 years with positive TRAb. For both TCR sequencing and RNA sequencing, RNA was extracted from PBMCs in TRIzol. Graves' disease was diagnosed according to American Thyroid Association guidelines. Patients were recruited from an endocrinology department in Xi'an, China. Each patient gave 8.5 to 9.5 milliliters of peripheral blood, collected in an EDTA anticoagulant tube. Ficoll Paque Plus density gradient separation was used to isolate PBMCs, and no further T cell sorting was done. An Agilent 2100 Bioanalyzer and agarose gel were used to check RNA quality, and a NanoDrop 2000 was used to measure RNA concentration.

Libraries came from multiplex PCR. TCRdb lists the instrument as Illumina HiSeq 4000. TCR beta libraries were built with iRepertoire HTBI primers and Arm-PCR amplification of CDR3 regions. Gel purification was performed on PCR products prior to sequencing. In the original analysis: A total of roughly 67 TRBV and under 15 TRBJ segments were identified across samples and were used for gene usage analysis of CDR3 amino acid clonotypes. COPE and FqMerger were used to merge filtered high-quality paired reads into contigs. BLAST was used to align contigs to IMGT TRBV, TRBD and TRBJ reference genes, with CDR3 defined following IMGT. Any clonotype with a frequency above 0.1% was classified as a highly expanded clone. Shannon entropy was used to measure repertoire diversity, and the Gini coefficient was used to measure V-J evenness. A clonotype was considered public if more than one individual shared it. TCRdb took the public reads, trimmed them with fastp at Q25, ran MiXCR for clone calling and kept in-frame beta chains. Every entry covers one CDR3 protein and lists the most common genes and DNA from its rows. TCRdb, not the original authors, processed these V and J calls. In this sample the table shows about 470,000 distinct CDR3 sequences, more than 20% of which occur a single time. The ten largest clones represent over 7.5% of the sample.

This sample stems from a study of regulatory T cells in long-lasting Graves disease (dated by TCRdb to the early 2020s). The study in broad terms: Persistent Graves' disease was defined as antithyroid drug treatment for over 5 years with persistently positive TSH receptor autoantibodies. The study was registered as a clinical trial and conducted in China. On average, persistent Graves' disease patients in the clinical cohort had been on antithyroid drugs for around ten years. Patients with persistent Graves' disease were compared with patients with newly diagnosed Graves' disease using TCR sequencing and RNA sequencing of peripheral blood. TCR sequencing covered around 13 persistent and 20 or so newly diagnosed Graves' disease patients, about 35 samples in total.

General conclusions and limits of the study: The small sample size was acknowledged by the authors as a limitation that may reduce accuracy. A larger number of public clonotypes was shared among persistent patients (over 2,500) than among newly diagnosed patients (about 990). Sequencing and analysis were restricted to the TCR beta chain. Compared with newly diagnosed patients, patients with persistent Graves' disease had lower TCR Shannon entropy and fewer highly expanded clones, which suggests clonal expansion. Only peripheral blood was studied, because thyroid tissue, the primary lesion, was inaccessible. Persistent disease showed preferential use of TRBV28, TRBJ1-2 and TRBJ2-5, whereas newly diagnosed disease favored TRBV20-1 and TRBJ2-1.

Here the sequenced sample was peripheral blood mononuclear cells (PBMCs), taken when the disease was refractory, from a patient treated with antithyroid drugs. The clonotype was recovered from a female donor with Graves disease. The chain uses TRBV29-1 and TRBJ1-4; 11 junctional bases match TRBD1. The sequence in DNA is TGCAGCGTTGTGGGGACAGGGGGAGAAAAACTGTTTTTT. Its protein is CSVVGTGGEKLFF. Reference TRBV29-1 and TRBJ1-4 genes cover what lies past the CDR3, so the full variable domain is SAVISQKPSRDICQRGTSLTIQCQVDSQVTMMFWYRQQPGQSLTLIATANQGSEATYESGFVIDKFPISRPNLTFSTLTVSNMSPEDSSIYLCSVVGTGGEKLFFGSGTQLSVL.